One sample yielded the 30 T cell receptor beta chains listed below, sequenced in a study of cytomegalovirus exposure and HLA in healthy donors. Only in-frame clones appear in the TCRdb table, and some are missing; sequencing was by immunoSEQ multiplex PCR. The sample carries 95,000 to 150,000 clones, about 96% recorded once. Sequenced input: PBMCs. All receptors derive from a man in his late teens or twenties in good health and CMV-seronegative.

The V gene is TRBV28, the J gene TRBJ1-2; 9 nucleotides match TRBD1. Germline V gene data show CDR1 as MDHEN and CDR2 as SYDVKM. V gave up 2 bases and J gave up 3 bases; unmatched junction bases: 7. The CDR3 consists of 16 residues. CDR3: CASSLPAGQGHYGYTF. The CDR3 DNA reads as TGTGCCAGCAGTTTACCCGCGGGACAGGGACACTATGGCTACACCTTC.

CDR3 residues: CASSPSSGAPYEQYF. CDR3 in DNA: TGCGCCAGCAGCCCTTCTAGCGGGGCCCCCTACGAGCAGTACTTC. This rearrangement joins TRBV5-1 to TRBJ2-7; 9 positions match TRBD2. This CDR3 has 15 amino acids. CDR1 and CDR2 from the germline V gene are SGHRS and YFSETQ. The trim removed 4 bases at V and 2 bases at J, leaving 7 bases unmatched.

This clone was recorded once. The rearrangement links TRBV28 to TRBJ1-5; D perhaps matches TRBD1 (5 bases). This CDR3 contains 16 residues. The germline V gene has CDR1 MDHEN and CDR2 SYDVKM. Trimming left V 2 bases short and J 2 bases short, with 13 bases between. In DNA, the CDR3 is TGTGCCAGCAGTTTACTGCTCACAGGCCGCAATCAGCCCCAGCATTTT. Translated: CASSLLLTGRNQPQHF.

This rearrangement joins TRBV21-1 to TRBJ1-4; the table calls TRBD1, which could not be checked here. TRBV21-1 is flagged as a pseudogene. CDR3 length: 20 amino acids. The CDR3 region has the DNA TGTGCCAGCAGCAAAGTCGGGTGTCGGGACAAAAGACCTACGAAAGAAAAACTGTTTTTT. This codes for CASSKVGCRDKRPTKEKLFF.

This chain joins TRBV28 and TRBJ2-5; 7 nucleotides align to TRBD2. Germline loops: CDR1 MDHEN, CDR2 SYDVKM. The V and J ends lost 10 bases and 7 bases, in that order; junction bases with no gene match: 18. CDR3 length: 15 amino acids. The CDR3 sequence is CATSGYGPGGGTQYF. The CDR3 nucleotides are TGTGCCACCTCCGGGTACGGGCCGGGGGGAGGGACCCAGTACTTC.

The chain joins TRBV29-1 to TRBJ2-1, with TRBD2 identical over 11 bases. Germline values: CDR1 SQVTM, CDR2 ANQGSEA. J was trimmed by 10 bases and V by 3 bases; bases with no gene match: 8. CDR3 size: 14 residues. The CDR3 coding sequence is TGCAGCGTTGAGGGTACTAGCGGGAGATTCGAGCAGTTCTTC. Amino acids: CSVEGTSGRFEQFF.

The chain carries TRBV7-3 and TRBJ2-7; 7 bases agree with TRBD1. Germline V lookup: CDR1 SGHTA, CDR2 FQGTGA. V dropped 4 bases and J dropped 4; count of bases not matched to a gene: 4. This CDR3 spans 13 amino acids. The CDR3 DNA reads TGTGCCAGCAGCTCCTACAGGGGTTACGAGCAGTACTTC. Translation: CASSSYRGYEQYF.

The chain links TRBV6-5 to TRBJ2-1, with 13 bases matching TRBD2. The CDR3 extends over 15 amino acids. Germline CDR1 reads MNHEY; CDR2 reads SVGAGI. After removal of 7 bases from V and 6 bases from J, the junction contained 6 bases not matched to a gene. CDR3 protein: CASKGRTSGSNEQFF. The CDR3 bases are TGTGCCAGCAAGGGGCGGACTAGCGGGAGCAATGAGCAGTTCTTC.

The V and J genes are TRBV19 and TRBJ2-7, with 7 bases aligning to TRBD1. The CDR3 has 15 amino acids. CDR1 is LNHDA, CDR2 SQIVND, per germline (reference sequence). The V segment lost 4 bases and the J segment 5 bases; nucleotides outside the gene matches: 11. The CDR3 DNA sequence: TGTGCCAGTAGTAACCGACAGGGTCTAATCCACGAGCAGTACTTC. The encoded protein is CASSNRQGLIHEQYF.

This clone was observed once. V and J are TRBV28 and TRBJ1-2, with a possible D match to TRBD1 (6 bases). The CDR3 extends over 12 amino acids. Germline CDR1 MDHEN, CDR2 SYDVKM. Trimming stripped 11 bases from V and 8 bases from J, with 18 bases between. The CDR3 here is CAFGGARLGYTF. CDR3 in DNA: TGTGCCTTCGGGGGGGCCCGTCTGGGCTACACCTTC.

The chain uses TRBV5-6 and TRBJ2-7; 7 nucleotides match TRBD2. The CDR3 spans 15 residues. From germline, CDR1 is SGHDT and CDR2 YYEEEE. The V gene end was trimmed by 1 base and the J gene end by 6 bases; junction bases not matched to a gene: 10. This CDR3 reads CASSLRVAGSAEQYF. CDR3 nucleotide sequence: TGTGCCAGCAGCTTGCGAGTAGCGGGTAGTGCCGAGCAGTACTTC. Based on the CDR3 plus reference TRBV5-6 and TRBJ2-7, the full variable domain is DAGVTQSPTHLIKTRGQQVTLRCSPKSGHDTVSWYQQALGQGPQFIFQYYEEEERQRGNFPDRFSGHQFPNYSSELNVNALLLGDSALYLCASSLRVAGSAEQYFGPGTRLTVT.

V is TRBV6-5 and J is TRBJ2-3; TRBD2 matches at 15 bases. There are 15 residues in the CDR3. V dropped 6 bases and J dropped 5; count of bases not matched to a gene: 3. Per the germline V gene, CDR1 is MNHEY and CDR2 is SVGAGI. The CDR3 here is CASSRTSGREDTQYF. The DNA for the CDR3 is TGTGCCAGCAGCCGGACTAGCGGGAGGGAAGATACGCAGTATTTT.

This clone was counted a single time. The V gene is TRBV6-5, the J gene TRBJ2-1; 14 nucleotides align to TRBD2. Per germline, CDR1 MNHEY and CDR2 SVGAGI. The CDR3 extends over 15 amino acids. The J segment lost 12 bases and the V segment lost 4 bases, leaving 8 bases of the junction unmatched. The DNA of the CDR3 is TGTGCCAGCAGTTTTGGGACTAGCGGGAGACTAGGGCAGTTCTTC. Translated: CASSFGTSGRLGQFF.

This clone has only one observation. The CDR3, as DNA: TGTGCCAGCATCAGGGACAGCCACTATGGCTACACCTTC. This codes for CASIRDSHYGYTF. The rearrangement links TRBV2 to TRBJ1-2; 7 bases match TRBD1. Germline trimming cut 7 bases from V and 3 bases from J; bases unmatched to any gene: 5. The V gene's germline CDR1 is SNHLY and CDR2 FYNNEI. The CDR3 covers 13 residues.

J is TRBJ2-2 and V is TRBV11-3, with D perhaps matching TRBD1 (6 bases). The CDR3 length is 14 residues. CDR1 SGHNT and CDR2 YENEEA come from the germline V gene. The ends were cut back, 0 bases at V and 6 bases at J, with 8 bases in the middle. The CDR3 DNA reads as TGTGCCAGCAGCTTAGATCAGGGGTCCGGGGAGCTGTTTTTT. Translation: CASSLDQGSGELFF.

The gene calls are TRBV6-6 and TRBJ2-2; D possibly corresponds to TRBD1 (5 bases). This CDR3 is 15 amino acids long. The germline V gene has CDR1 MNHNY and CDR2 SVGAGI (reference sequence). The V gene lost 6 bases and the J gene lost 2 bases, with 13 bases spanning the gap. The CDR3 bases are TGTGCCAGCAGGAGAATTCAGGGAAACACCGGGGAGCTGTTTTTT. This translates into CASRRIQGNTGELFF.

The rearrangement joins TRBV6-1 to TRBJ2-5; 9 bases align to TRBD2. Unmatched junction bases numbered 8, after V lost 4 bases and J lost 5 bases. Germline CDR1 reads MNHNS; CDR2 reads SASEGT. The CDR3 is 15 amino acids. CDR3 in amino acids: CASSAFSGSLETQYF. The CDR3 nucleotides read TGTGCCAGCAGTGCCTTTAGCGGGAGTTTGGAGACCCAGTACTTC.

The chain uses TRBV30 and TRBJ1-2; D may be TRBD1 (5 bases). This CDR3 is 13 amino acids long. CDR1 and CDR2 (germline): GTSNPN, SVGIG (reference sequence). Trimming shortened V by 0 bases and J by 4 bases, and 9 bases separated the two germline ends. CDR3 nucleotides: TGTGCCTGGAGTGTAGGGACTGGCTATGGCTACACCTTC. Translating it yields CAWSVGTGYGYTF. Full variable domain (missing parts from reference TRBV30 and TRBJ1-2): SQTIHQWPATLVQPVGSPLSLECTVEGTSNPNLYWYRQAAGRGLQLLFYSVGIGQISSEVPQNLSASRPQDRQFILSSKKLLLSDSGFYLCAWSVGTGYGYTFGSGTRLTVV.

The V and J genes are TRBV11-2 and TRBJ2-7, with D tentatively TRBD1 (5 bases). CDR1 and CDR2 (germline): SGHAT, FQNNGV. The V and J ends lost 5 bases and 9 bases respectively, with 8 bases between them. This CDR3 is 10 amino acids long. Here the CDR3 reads CASSQGLQYF. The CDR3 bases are TGTGCCAGCAGCCAGGGTCTGCAGTACTTC. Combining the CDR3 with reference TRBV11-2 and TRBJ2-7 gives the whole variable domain EAGVAQSPRYKIIEKRQSVAFWCNPISGHATLYWYQQILGQGPKLLIQFQNNGVVDDSQLPKDRFSAERLKGVDSTLKIQPAKLEDSAVYLCASSQGLQYFGPGTRLTVT.

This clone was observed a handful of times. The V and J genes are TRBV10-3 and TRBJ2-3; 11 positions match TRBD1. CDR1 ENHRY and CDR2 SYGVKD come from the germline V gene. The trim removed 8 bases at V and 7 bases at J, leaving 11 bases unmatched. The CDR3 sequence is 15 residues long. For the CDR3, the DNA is TGTGCCATCTCCCAGGACAGGGGGCTAGAATATACGCAGTATTTT. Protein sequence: CAISQDRGLEYTQYF.

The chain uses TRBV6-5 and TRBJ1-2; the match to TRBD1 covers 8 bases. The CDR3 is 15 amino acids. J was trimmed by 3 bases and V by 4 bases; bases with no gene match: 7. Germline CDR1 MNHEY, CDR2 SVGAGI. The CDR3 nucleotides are TGTGCCAGCAGTTCCCGGGACAGGAGAGACTATGGCTACACCTTC. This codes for CASSSRDRRDYGYTF.

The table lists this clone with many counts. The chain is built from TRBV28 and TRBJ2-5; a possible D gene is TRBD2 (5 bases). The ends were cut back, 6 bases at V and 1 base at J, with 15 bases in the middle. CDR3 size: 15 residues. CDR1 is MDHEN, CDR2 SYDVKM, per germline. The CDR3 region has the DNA TGTGCCAGCAGCCCTGTGGAGGTGATCCAAGAGACCCAGTACTTC. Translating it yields CASSPVEVIQETQYF.

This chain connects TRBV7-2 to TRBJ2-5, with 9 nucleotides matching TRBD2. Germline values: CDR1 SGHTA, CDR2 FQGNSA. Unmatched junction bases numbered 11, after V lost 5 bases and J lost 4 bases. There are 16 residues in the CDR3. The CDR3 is CASSGMGLAGRETQYF. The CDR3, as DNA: TGTGCCAGCAGCGGGATGGGTCTAGCGGGACGAGAGACCCAGTACTTC.

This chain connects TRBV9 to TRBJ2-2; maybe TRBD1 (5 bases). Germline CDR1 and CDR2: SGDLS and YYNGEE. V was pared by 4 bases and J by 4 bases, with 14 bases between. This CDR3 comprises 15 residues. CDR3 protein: CASSLQGATTGELFF. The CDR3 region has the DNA TGTGCCAGCAGCCTCCAGGGCGCGACCACCGGGGAGCTGTTTTTT. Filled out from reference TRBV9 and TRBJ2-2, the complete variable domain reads DSGVTQTPKHLITATGQRVTLRCSPRSGDLSVYWYQQSLDQGLQFLIQYYNGEERAKGNILERFSAQQFPDLHSELNLSSLELGDSALYFCASSLQGATTGELFFGEGSRLTVL.

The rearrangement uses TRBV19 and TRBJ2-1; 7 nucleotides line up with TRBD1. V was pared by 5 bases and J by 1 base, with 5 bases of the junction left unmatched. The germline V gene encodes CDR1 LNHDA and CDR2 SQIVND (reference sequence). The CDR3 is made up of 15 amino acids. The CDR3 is CASSRTGRSYNEQFF. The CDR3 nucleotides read TGTGCCAGTAGTCGGACAGGCCGGTCCTACAATGAGCAGTTCTTC.

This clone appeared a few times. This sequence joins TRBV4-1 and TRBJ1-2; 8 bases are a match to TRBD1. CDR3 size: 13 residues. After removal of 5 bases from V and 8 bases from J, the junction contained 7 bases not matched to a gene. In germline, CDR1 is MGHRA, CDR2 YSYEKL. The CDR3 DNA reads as TGCGCCAGCAGCTTCACGACAGGGGCCGGCTACACCTTC. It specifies CASSFTTGAGYTF.

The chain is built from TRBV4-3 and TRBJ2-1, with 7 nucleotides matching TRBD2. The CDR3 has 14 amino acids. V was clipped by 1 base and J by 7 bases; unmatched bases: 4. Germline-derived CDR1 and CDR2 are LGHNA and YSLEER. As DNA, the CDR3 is TGCGCCAGCAGCCAAGGGACTAGACAAAATGAGCAGTTCTTC. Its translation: CASSQGTRQNEQFF.

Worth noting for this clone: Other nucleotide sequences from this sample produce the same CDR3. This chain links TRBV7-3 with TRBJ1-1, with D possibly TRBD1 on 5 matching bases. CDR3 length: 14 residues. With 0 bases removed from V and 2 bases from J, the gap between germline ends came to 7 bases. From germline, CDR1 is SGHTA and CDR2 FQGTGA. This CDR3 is CASSLTGGNTEAFF. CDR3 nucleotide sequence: TGTGCCAGCAGCTTAACGGGGGGAAACACTGAAGCTTTCTTT.

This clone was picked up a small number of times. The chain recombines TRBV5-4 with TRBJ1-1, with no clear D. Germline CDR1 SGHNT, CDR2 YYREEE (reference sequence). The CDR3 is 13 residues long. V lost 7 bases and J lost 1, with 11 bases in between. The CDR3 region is CASHPLANTEAFF. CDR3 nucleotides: TGTGCCAGCCACCCTTTAGCGAACACTGAAGCTTTCTTT.

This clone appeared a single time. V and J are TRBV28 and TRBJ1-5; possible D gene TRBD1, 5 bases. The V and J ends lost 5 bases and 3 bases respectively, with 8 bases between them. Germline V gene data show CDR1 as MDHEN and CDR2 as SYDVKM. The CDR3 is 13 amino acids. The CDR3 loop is CASSRQFNQPQHF. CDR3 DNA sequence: TGTGCCAGCAGTAGACAGTTCAATCAGCCCCAGCATTTT.